This TCR beta chain is drawn from a study of regulatory and conventional T cells in RAG deficiency. Notes on this clone: Its antigen is undetermined.

Genomic DNA came from blood conventional CD4+ T cells gated CD25-low CD127-high. This CDR3 comprises 15 residues. V was cut by 1 base and J by 6 bases, with 13 bases left in between. Germline CDR1 reads LNHDA; CDR2 reads SQIVND (reference sequence). Profiling relied on immunoSEQ multiplex PCR, and the TCRdb table lists in-frame clones only, not all of them. The sample yields some 30,000 clones, around 96% seen once. General study findings and limits: Other subsets showed about 10-fold reductions, but Treg unique TCR beta sequences fell roughly 110-fold in these patients. Patient subsets had shorter CDR3s; Omenn Treg-Tconv overlap exceeded 90%. Sorted Omenn CD25-high CD127-low cells may not be bona fide Tregs.

These data also formed part of another study, on regulatory T cells. From that study: The PCR used 52 TRBV and 13 TRBJ primers. Skewed V and J usage and few unique V-J pairs marked patient repertoires, most in Tregs.

Sequencing was performed on CD25- CD4+ T cells sorted from blood. The origin of this receptor is a human donor in good health. The rearrangement links TRBV19 to TRBJ1-5; tentative D call: TRBD1 (5 bases). CDR3 sequence reads: CASSIVRGVGQPQHF. The CDR3 nucleotides are TGTGCCAGTAGTATAGTACGGGGGGTGGGTCAGCCCCAGCATTTT.